Shown below are 29 T cell receptor beta chains from a single sample sequenced in a study of shared clonotypes between healthy human individuals (dated by TCRdb to between 2020 and 2021). Library preparation employed the immunoSEQ multiplex PCR assay. TCRdb limited this immuneACCESS table to in-frame rearrangements with V and J called. A share of clones is missing; checked studies link under half to unresolved V genes, and the rest is unexplained. This sample is represented by about 480,000 clones; 79% of them were singletons. The top ten hold 13% of the sample. The sample was PBMCs. Source of these receptors: a woman aged 40 to 49 in good health. Some clones in this sample may be carry-over from other donors' samples.

This clone was recorded only once. The chain employs TRBV19 and TRBJ2-3; the D gene is possibly TRBD2 (6 bases). Germline V gene sequence: CDR1 LNHDA, CDR2 SQIVND (reference sequence). This CDR3 is 16 amino acids long. The V gene lost 6 bases and the J gene lost 2 bases, with 18 bases spanning the gap. CDR3 DNA sequence: TGTGCCAGTAGCCGCCCGGCGGGAATAGACACAGATACGCAGTATTTT. It encodes CASSRPAGIDTDTQYF.

This chain uses TRBV21-1 with TRBJ2-2; the table calls TRBD2, which could not be checked here. TRBV21-1 is described as a pseudogene. There are 19 residues in the CDR3. In nucleotides, the CDR3 is TGTGCCAGCCCAGCGGGGGATCTTCGGACTACCCTACTGCCCGGGGAGCTGTTTTTT. It is translated as CASPAGDLRTTLLPGELFF.

V is TRBV9 and J is TRBJ2-3; D may be TRBD1 (6 bases). The CDR3 has 15 amino acids. Looked up from germline, CDR1 is SGDLS and CDR2 is YYNGEE. V was pared by 4 bases and J by 1 base, with 13 bases between. The CDR3 DNA reads TGTGCCAGCAGCCCGGCTGGGACACGCACAGATACGCAGTATTTT. It translates to CASSPAGTRTDTQYF.

The chain has TRBV4-3 and TRBJ2-1; 7 nucleotides agree with TRBD2. The CDR3 runs to 17 residues. V gave up 2 bases and J gave up 6 bases; unmatched junction bases: 13. Germline V gene lookup returns CDR1 LGHNA and CDR2 YSLEER. In DNA form, the CDR3 reads TGCGCCAGCAGCCAAACGTCGTCGAGGGAGGGAGGCAATGAGCAGTTCTTC. It specifies CASSQTSSREGGNEQFF.

CDR3 nucleotide sequence: TGTGCCAGCAGCTTTGACCCGACCGGGGAGCTGTTTTTT. This sequence encodes CASSFDPTGELFF. The V and J genes are TRBV5-4 and TRBJ2-2; D gene unclear. The CDR3 runs to 13 residues. Trimming left V 2 bases short and J 5 bases short, with 7 bases between. Germline V CDR1 and CDR2: SGHNT, YYREEE (reference sequence).

The CDR3 DNA reads as TGCAGCGTTGATCCTTGGGCCCGGGGGGAGCTGTTTTTT. Translated: CSVDPWARGELFF. The genes are TRBV29-1 and TRBJ2-2; D unclear. Germline V CDR1 and CDR2: SQVTM, ANQGSEA. The CDR3 sequence is 13 residues long. V dropped 3 bases and J dropped 8 bases, with 13 bases sitting between them.

As DNA, the CDR3 is TGCAGCGCAGGGTATGGGAATGAAAAACTGTTTTTT. Its protein is CSAGYGNEKLFF. The V gene is TRBV29-1, the J gene TRBJ1-4, with D possibly TRBD1 on 5 matching bases. The V gene's germline CDR1 is SQVTM and CDR2 ANQGSEA. The CDR3 loop spans 12 amino acids. The V end was cut by 7 bases, the J end by 5 bases, with 11 bases between.

The chain carries TRBV18 and TRBJ2-7; TRBD1 might be the D (7 bases). The CDR3 is 14 residues long. Germline CDR1 is KGHSH and CDR2 is LQKENI. V dropped 5 bases and J dropped 3 bases, with 14 bases sitting between them. The CDR3 sequence is CASSASGGYYEQYF. CDR3 nucleotide sequence: TGTGCCAGCTCAGCGTCAGGGGGGTACTACGAGCAGTACTTC. The whole variable domain, remainder taken from reference TRBV18 and TRBJ2-7, is NAGVMQNPRHLVRRRGQEARLRCSPMKGHSHVYWYRQLPEEGLKFMVYLQKENIIDESGMPKERFSAEFPKEGPSILRIQQVVRGDSAAYFCASSASGGYYEQYFGPGTRLTVT.

This clone has a handful of counts. A much bigger clone sits one base away, suggesting this may be a read error. Other DNA sequences of this sample code for an identical CDR3. The chain combines TRBV5-5 with TRBJ2-7; D unresolved. The V end lost 2 bases, the J end lost 3 bases, and 3 bases lay between the germline ends. The germline V gene encodes CDR1 SGHKS and CDR2 YYEKEE (reference sequence). The CDR3 runs 11 residues. The chain's CDR3 is CASSFHYEQYF. The CDR3 nucleotides are TGTGCCAGCAGCTTTCACTACGAGCAGTACTTC.

V usage is TRBV11-2 and J usage is TRBJ2-2; 11 nucleotides agree with TRBD2. This CDR3 spans 16 amino acids. Germline CDR1 and CDR2: SGHAT and FQNNGV. Unmatched junction bases numbered 8, after V lost 6 bases and J lost 5 bases. The CDR3 DNA reads TGTGCCAGCAGTCTAGCGGGAGGAGAGGGGACCGGGGAGCTGTTTTTT. This gives the protein CASSLAGGEGTGELFF. Based on the CDR3 plus reference TRBV11-2 and TRBJ2-2, the full variable domain is EAGVAQSPRYKIIEKRQSVAFWCNPISGHATLYWYQQILGQGPKLLIQFQNNGVVDDSQLPKDRFSAERLKGVDSTLKIQPAKLEDSAVYLCASSLAGGEGTGELFFGEGSRLTVL.

The V and J genes are TRBV29-1 and TRBJ2-1; perhaps D is TRBD1 or TRBD2 (6 bases each). Trimming removed 4 bases from V and 7 bases from J, with 17 bases in between. CDR1 is SQVTM and CDR2 is ANQGSEA in the germline V gene. The CDR3 totals 14 residues. CDR3 sequence (DNA): TGCAGCGTTGGGTCGGGGGCGAAGAAAAATGAGCAGTTCTTC. Residues: CSVGSGAKKNEQFF.

CDR3 sequence: CATSRESSGRPYNEQFF. DNA for the CDR3: TGTGCCACCAGCAGAGAGTCTAGCGGGAGGCCTTACAATGAGCAGTTCTTC. The chain recombines TRBV15 with TRBJ2-1; 11 bases map to TRBD2. In germline, CDR1 is LNHNV, CDR2 YYDKDF (reference sequence). The CDR3 has 17 amino acids. After removal of 0 bases from V and 4 bases from J, the junction contained 5 bases not matched to a gene.

This clone was seen a few times. The chain employs TRBV27 and TRBJ1-5; the D gene is possibly TRBD1 (5 bases). With 1 base removed from V and 7 bases from J, the gap between germline ends came to 11 bases. This CDR3 contains 14 residues. Germline CDR1 is MNHEY and CDR2 is SMNVEV (reference sequence). The CDR3 sequence is CASSLWQGLQPQHF. The CDR3, as DNA: TGTGCCAGCAGTTTATGGCAGGGCCTCCAGCCCCAGCATTTT.

V is TRBV7-9 and J is TRBJ1-2; D is possibly TRBD1 (5 bases). The CDR3 spans 16 residues. V gave up 3 bases and J gave up 3 bases, with 17 bases separating them. Germline loops: CDR1 SEHNR, CDR2 FQNEAQ (reference sequence). Here the CDR3 DNA reads TGTGCCAGCAGCTTCCCCGCAGGGACGGGCCACTATGGCTACACCTTC. Translated, it gives CASSFPAGTGHYGYTF.

The chain is built from TRBV6-4 and TRBJ1-1, with a tentative D call TRBD1 (6 bases). In germline, CDR1 is MRHNA, CDR2 SNTAGT. The V and J ends lost 6 bases and 4 bases respectively, with 15 bases between them. The CDR3 has 14 residues. This CDR3 reads CASRGHREGTEAFF. The CDR3 coding sequence is TGTGCCAGCAGAGGACACAGGGAGGGCACTGAAGCTTTCTTT.

The J gene is TRBJ1-2, the V gene TRBV4-2, with 8 bases that match TRBD1. This CDR3 spans 15 amino acids. Losses at the gene ends were 0 bases for V and 8 bases for J; bases not matched to a gene: 8. CDR1 and CDR2 (germline): LGHNA, YNFKEQ. The CDR3 coding sequence is TGTGCCAGCAGCCAAGATGCCACAGGGGGTGGAGGCTACACCTTC. Protein: CASSQDATGGGGYTF.

The chain uses TRBV27 and TRBJ2-1; the match to TRBD1 covers 9 bases. Trimming took 6 bases from V and 7 from J; bases not matched to a gene: 4. The CDR3 spans 13 residues. Germline lookup yields CDR1 MNHEY and CDR2 SMNVEV (reference sequence). DNA for the CDR3: TGTGCCAGCAGCCTGGACAGGGGAAATGAGCAGTTCTTC. It encodes CASSLDRGNEQFF.

The chain joins TRBV6-1 to TRBJ2-7; D might be TRBD1 (6 bases). Trimming pared 4 bases from V and 1 base from J, leaving 11 bases between. The CDR3 length is 14 residues. Germline V gene lookup returns CDR1 MNHNS and CDR2 SASEGT. CDR3 region: CASSGQGKSYEQYF. The DNA of the CDR3 is TGTGCCAGCAGTGGCCAGGGGAAATCCTACGAGCAGTACTTC.

This chain links TRBV30 with TRBJ2-1; no reliable D call. The germline gives CDR1 GTSNPN, CDR2 SVGIG (reference sequence). Between the trimmed V and J ends, which lost 4 bases and 2 bases, there was a span of 6 bases. The length of the CDR3 is 12 residues. The CDR3 DNA is TGTGCCTGGACGAGTACCTACAATGAGCAGTTCTTC. This encodes CAWTSTYNEQFF.

The chain combines TRBV18 with TRBJ2-2, with D tentatively TRBD2 (5 bases). This CDR3 contains 14 residues. Germline CDR1 KGHSH, CDR2 LQKENI. The V gene lost 3 bases and the J gene lost 3 bases, with 8 bases spanning the gap. The CDR3 region is CASSPYGDTGELFF. CDR3 coding DNA: TGTGCCAGCTCACCTTACGGGGACACCGGGGAGCTGTTTTTT.

CDR3 region: CASSLVVQETQYF. In nucleotides, the CDR3 is TGTGCCAGCAGCTTAGTGGTACAAGAGACCCAGTACTTC. The chain carries TRBV7-7 and TRBJ2-5; D not resolved. The CDR3 consists of 13 residues. V was pared by 1 base and J by 2 bases, with 5 bases between. CDR1 is SSHAT and CDR2 is FNYEAQ in the germline V gene (reference sequence). Drawing the rest from reference TRBV7-7 and TRBJ2-5, the complete variable domain is GAGVSQSPRYKVTKRGQDVTLRCDPISSHATLYWYQQALGQGPEFLTYFNYEAQPDKSGLPSDRFSAERPEGSISTLTIQRTEQRDSAMYRCASSLVVQETQYFGPGTRLLVL.

This chain uses TRBV19 with TRBJ2-1; either TRBD1 or TRBD2 may fit D (5 bases each). The germline V and J ends were trimmed by 5 bases and 6 bases, with 11 bases remaining between them. The germline CDR1 and CDR2 sequences are LNHDA and SQIVND (reference sequence). The CDR3 runs to 13 residues. CDR3 sequence (DNA): TGTGCCAGTAGTGGGACCAAAGCCAATGAGCAGTTCTTC. Translating it yields CASSGTKANEQFF.

CDR3 sequence: CASSQWGDNYEQYF. In nucleotides, the CDR3 is TGCGCCAGCAGTCAATGGGGGGACAACTACGAGCAGTACTTC. The chain recombines TRBV23-1 with TRBJ2-7, with D perhaps assigned TRBD1 or TRBD2 (6 bases each). TRBV23-1 is assigned to the ORF class and has an uncertain function. CDR3 size: 14 residues. V lost 1 base and J 3 bases, leaving 10 bases between the germline ends.

This chain uses TRBV7-2 with TRBJ1-2; the D is unclear. This CDR3 has 12 residues. V was clipped by 8 bases and J by 1 base, with 8 bases between them. Germline assignment: CDR1 SGHTA and CDR2 FQGNSA. The CDR3 nucleotides read TGTGCCAGCCGGGGAGATAACTATGGCTACACCTTC. Translated: CASRGDNYGYTF.

CDR3: CAWSPPGGRRNYGYTF. The CDR3 DNA reads as TGTGCCTGGAGTCCCCCCGGGGGGCGCAGGAACTATGGCTACACCTTC. The chain employs TRBV30 and TRBJ1-2, with D possibly TRBD1 on 6 matching bases. Trimming stripped 2 bases from V and 2 bases from J, with 18 bases between. This CDR3 has 16 amino acids. Germline V gene sequence: CDR1 GTSNPN, CDR2 SVGIG (reference sequence).

This clone was counted a single time. The chain links TRBV18 to TRBJ2-3; 8 bases are shared with TRBD1. The CDR3 has 15 amino acids. Per the germline V gene, CDR1 is KGHSH and CDR2 is LQKENI. J was trimmed by 10 bases and V by 3 bases; bases with no gene match: 12. CDR3 nucleotide sequence: TGTGCCAGCTCACCTCTACAGTCCGACAGGGGTGCGCAGTATTTT. Translation gives CASSPLQSDRGAQYF.

The chain recombines TRBV5-1 with TRBJ1-1; no clear D. Trimming shortened V by 1 base and J by 1 base, and 8 bases separated the two germline ends. This CDR3 contains 14 residues. Germline V gives CDR1 SGHRS, CDR2 YFSETQ. The CDR3 protein is CASSLRPQNTEAFF. CDR3 in DNA: TGCGCCAGCAGCTTGCGGCCGCAGAACACTGAAGCTTTCTTT.

The chain couples TRBV7-9 to TRBJ2-7, with TRBD2 identical over 13 bases. The CDR3 extends over 19 amino acids. The germline V gene encodes CDR1 SEHNR and CDR2 FQNEAQ (reference sequence). V lost 1 base, J lost 2 bases, and 11 bases stayed unmatched. The CDR3 DNA follows: TGTGCCAGCAGCTTAGACCGGACTAGCGGGAGCGTGCCTACCTACGAGCAGTACTTC. As protein: CASSLDRTSGSVPTYEQYF.

V is TRBV11-3 and J is TRBJ1-4; D uncertain. CDR1 SGHNT and CDR2 YENEEA come from the germline V gene. V dropped 1 base and J dropped 5 bases, with 8 bases sitting between them. CDR3 length equals 14 residues. The CDR3 reads CASSLVRRNEKLFF. Here the CDR3 DNA reads TGTGCCAGCAGCTTAGTACGGCGAAATGAAAAACTGTTTTTT.